These 5 T cell receptor beta chains share one sample of origin, sequenced in a study of breast tumors, draining lymph nodes, adjacent tissues. TCRdb analysed the multiplex PCR reads with MiXCR anew, one entry per CDR3 protein. The repertoire holds 60,000 to 70,000 distinct CDR3 sequences, 45% to 65% seen once, with around a fifth in the top ten. Sample: breast tumor tissue. These receptors were obtained from a female donor with breast cancer. Some clones in this sample may be carry-over from other donors' samples.

The V call is TRBV5-1, the J call TRBJ1-3; D gene ambiguous. With 1 base removed from V and 8 bases from J, the gap between germline ends came to 10 bases. There are 13 residues in the CDR3. Germline CDR1 is SGHRS and CDR2 is YFSETQ. As DNA, the CDR3 is TGCGCCAGCAGCTTGTCTAGCGGGGACACCATATATTTT. Residues: CASSLSSGDTIYF.

This clonotype was observed a handful of times. This chain links TRBV6-6 with TRBJ1-2; TRBD1 is a possible D gene (6 bases). CDR1 is MNHNY, CDR2 SVGAGI, per germline (reference sequence). Between the trimmed V and J ends, which lost 7 bases and 6 bases, there was a span of 15 bases. The CDR3 consists of 13 residues. CDR3 sequence (DNA): TGTGCCAGCACCACAGCGAACAGGGATGGCTACACCTTC. This sequence encodes CASTTANRDGYTF.

This clonotype appeared many times. The V call is TRBV20-1, the J call TRBJ1-4, with D hard to call. The CDR3 consists of 13 residues. V dropped 6 bases and J dropped 6 bases, with 14 bases sitting between them. Germline loops: CDR1 DFQATT, CDR2 SNEGSKA (reference sequence). In DNA form, the CDR3 reads TGCAGTGCCCTTACGCCGGGCGATGAAAAACTGTTTTTT. Amino acids: CSALTPGDEKLFF.

CDR3 coding DNA: TGTGCCAGCAGTTACGGGACTTCGGCCACTGAAGCTTTCTTT. Its translation: CASSYGTSATEAFF. V usage is TRBV6-2 or TRBV6-3 and J usage is TRBJ1-1; D perhaps matches TRBD1 (5 bases). Trimming took off 2 bases at V and 4 bases at J, with 11 bases between the two ends. This CDR3 has 14 residues. From germline, CDR1 is MNHEY and CDR2 SVGEGT.

This clonotype has a count of ten or more. This chain links TRBV6-6 with TRBJ2-5; D perhaps matches TRBD2 (6 bases). Trimming took off 5 bases at V and 5 bases at J, with 18 bases between the two ends. Germline lookup yields CDR1 MNHNY and CDR2 SVGAGI (reference sequence). This CDR3 contains 15 residues. The chain's CDR3 is CASSLGGSGVETQYF. CDR3 DNA: TGTGCCAGCAGTCTCGGGGGATCCGGTGTTGAGACCCAGTACTTC.